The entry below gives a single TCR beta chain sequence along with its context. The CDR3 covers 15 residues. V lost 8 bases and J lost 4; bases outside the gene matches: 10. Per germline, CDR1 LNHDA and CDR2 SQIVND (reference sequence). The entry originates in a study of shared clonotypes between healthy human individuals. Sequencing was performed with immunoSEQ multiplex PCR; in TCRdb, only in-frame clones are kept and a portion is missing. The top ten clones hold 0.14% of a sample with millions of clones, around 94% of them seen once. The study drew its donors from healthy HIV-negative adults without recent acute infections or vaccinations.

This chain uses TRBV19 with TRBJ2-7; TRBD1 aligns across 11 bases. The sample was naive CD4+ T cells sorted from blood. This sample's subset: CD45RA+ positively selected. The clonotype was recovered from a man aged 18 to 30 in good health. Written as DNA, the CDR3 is TGTGCCAGTCAAACCGGACAGGGGGCGGGTTACGAGCAGTACTTC. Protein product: CASQTGQGAGYEQYF.